A single sample gave rise to the 5 T cell receptor beta chains below, sequenced in a study of early T cells in non-severe SARS-CoV-2 infection. TCRdb re-called the 5' RACE reads with MiXCR, one entry per CDR3 protein. The sample records some 30,000 distinct CDR3 sequences, around 5.4% being singletons. Sequences were obtained from whole blood. The receptors originated from an adult who was a healthcare worker with PCR-confirmed SARS-CoV-2 infection or an uninfected control (not recorded which).

Here the CDR3 DNA reads TGTGCCAGCTCCCCGACAACGGGACTAGCGAAGGGTGAGCAGTTCTTC. As protein: CASSPTTGLAKGEQFF. V is TRBV18 and J is TRBJ2-1; 10 bases map to TRBD2. Germline CDR1 reads KGHSH; CDR2 reads LQKENI. After removal of 6 bases from V and 9 bases from J, the junction contained 14 bases not matched to a gene. The CDR3 extends over 16 amino acids. Combining the CDR3 with reference TRBV18 and TRBJ2-1 gives the whole variable domain NAGVMQNPRHLVRRRGQEARLRCSPMKGHSHVYWYRQLPEEGLKFMVYLQKENIIDESGMPKERFSAEFPKEGPSILRIQQVVRGDSAAYFCASSPTTGLAKGEQFFGPGTRLTVL.

The V gene is TRBV20-1, the J gene TRBJ2-5, with a tentative D call TRBD2 (7 bases). This CDR3 region has 13 residues. The germline V gene encodes CDR1 DFQATT and CDR2 SNEGSKA (reference sequence). V was pared by 2 bases and J by 2 bases, with 9 bases between. The CDR3 nucleotides read TGCAGTGCTAGAAAGGGGGGGCAAGAGACCCAGTACTTC. Amino acid sequence: CSARKGGQETQYF.

The table lists this clonotype with a few counts. V gene TRBV15 combines with J gene TRBJ2-7, with D hard to call. This CDR3 region has 16 residues. V dropped 1 base and J dropped 5 bases, with 18 bases sitting between them. The germline gives CDR1 LNHNV, CDR2 YYDKDF (reference sequence). The CDR3 coding sequence is TGTGCCACCAGCAGAGGTGGAACCCTTCGTGAAAACGAGCAGTACTTC. Translation: CATSRGGTLRENEQYF.

The V and J genes are TRBV20-1 and TRBJ1-1; D not resolved. Germline-derived CDR1 and CDR2 are DFQATT and SNEGSKA (reference sequence). This CDR3 has 13 amino acids. The V and J ends lost 0 bases and 5 bases respectively, with 10 bases between them. CDR3 region: CSAREGGRTEAFF. CDR3 sequence (DNA): TGCAGTGCTAGAGAGGGAGGGAGGACTGAAGCTTTCTTT.

The chain couples TRBV5-4 to TRBJ1-6; D unresolved. The CDR3 loop spans 14 amino acids. V gave up 0 bases and J gave up 6 bases, with 7 bases separating them. Germline loops: CDR1 SGHNT, CDR2 YYREEE (reference sequence). The CDR3 here is CASSLEHLNSPLHF. CDR3 nucleotide sequence: TGTGCCAGCAGCTTGGAACACCTTAATTCACCCCTCCACTTT.